The 29 T cell receptor beta chains below come from one sample, sequenced in a study of human T cells and chemical hapten exposure. One entry per CDR3 protein, called by TCRdb with MiXCR from the RACE reads. The sample shows about 95,000 distinct CDR3 sequences, over 9.5% of them seen only once. As for time point: patch test 2, 6 weeks after DPC sensitization. Treatment: therapeutic diphenylcyclopropenone sensitization with weekly scalp DPC. The material sequenced was whole blood, taken in connection with sensitization to the hapten diphenylcyclopropenone (DPC). The receptors derive from a woman aged 40 to 50 with alopecia areata. Some clones in this sample may be carry-over from other donors' samples.

This clonotype was seen many times. The rearrangement links TRBV27 to TRBJ2-2; 8 nucleotides align to TRBD2. This CDR3 contains 14 residues. V dropped 6 bases and J dropped 6; count of bases not matched to a gene: 6. Germline values: CDR1 MNHEY, CDR2 SMNVEV (reference sequence). The CDR3 spells CASRTGLEAGELFF. The CDR3 DNA reads as TGTGCCAGCAGGACGGGACTAGAGGCCGGGGAGCTGTTTTTT.

The chain has TRBV5-5 and TRBJ2-1; TRBD1 matches 9 bases. The germline gives CDR1 SGHKS, CDR2 YYEKEE (reference sequence). After removal of 4 bases from V and 9 bases from J, the junction contained 14 bases not matched to a gene. The CDR3 runs 16 residues. The CDR3 nucleotides read TGTGCCAGCAGCGTCCGGACAGGGGTCTTCTTTGGTGAGCAGTTCTTC. Its protein is CASSVRTGVFFGEQFF.

This clonotype was detected ten times or more. The rearrangement links TRBV11-3 to TRBJ1-2, with 9 bases matching TRBD1. Trimming cost V 5 bases and J 6 bases; bases outside gene matches: 4. The V gene's germline CDR1 is SGHNT and CDR2 YENEEA. The CDR3 sequence is 13 residues long. The CDR3 DNA reads TGTGCCAGCAGCGCAACAGGGGGCGATGGCTACACCTTC. Its protein is CASSATGGDGYTF.

This clonotype was seen repeatedly, ten times or more. V usage is TRBV10-3 and J usage is TRBJ1-1, with D unresolved. V was trimmed by 4 bases and J by 3 bases, leaving 6 bases between them. The CDR3 is 12 residues long. Germline lookup yields CDR1 ENHRY and CDR2 SYGVKD. DNA of the CDR3: TGTGCCATCAGTGTTTCGGACACTGAAGCTTTCTTT. Translated, it gives CAISVSDTEAFF.

The table lists this clonotype with many counts. The chain is built from TRBV4-2 and TRBJ1-6; D unresolved. V gave up 2 bases and J gave up 0 bases, with 5 bases separating them. From germline, CDR1 is LGHNA and CDR2 YNFKEQ. CDR3 length: 15 residues. In DNA form, the CDR3 reads TGTGCCAGCAGCCAAACTAGCTCCTATAATTCACCCCTCCACTTT. Translated: CASSQTSSYNSPLHF.

This clonotype was detected many times. This chain uses TRBV6-2 or TRBV6-3 with TRBJ2-3, with 12 bases aligning to TRBD2. The CDR3 extends over 15 amino acids. Trimming cost V 5 bases and J 7 bases; bases outside gene matches: 7. In germline, CDR1 is MNHEY, CDR2 SVGEGT. The CDR3 loop is CASSILAGGPHTQYF. The CDR3 bases are TGTGCCAGCAGTATCCTAGCGGGAGGGCCCCATACGCAGTATTTT.

This clonotype was seen at least ten times. J is TRBJ1-1 and V is TRBV7-9; 7 bases line up with TRBD1. The germline V gene encodes CDR1 SEHNR and CDR2 FQNEAQ (reference sequence). The J segment lost 0 bases and the V segment lost 5 bases, leaving 15 bases of the junction unmatched. This CDR3 is built from 18 residues. The CDR3 spells CASSTRLGGQNMNTEAFF. CDR3 nucleotides: TGTGCCAGCAGCACACGCCTCGGGGGACAGAATATGAACACTGAAGCTTTCTTT.

This clonotype was observed a few times. V is TRBV5-1 and J is TRBJ1-1; a possible D gene is TRBD1 (6 bases). V lost 0 bases and J 4 bases, leaving 13 bases between the germline ends. CDR1 and CDR2 from the germline V gene are SGHRS and YFSETQ. CDR3 length: 15 residues. This CDR3 is CASSLVKGDSTEAFF. CDR3 sequence (DNA): TGCGCCAGCAGCTTGGTAAAGGGGGACTCCACTGAAGCTTTCTTT.

Ten or more counts support this clonotype. The rearrangement links TRBV18 to TRBJ2-3; D is undetermined. From germline, CDR1 is KGHSH and CDR2 LQKENI. Trimming took 6 bases from V and 2 from J, leaving 9 bases between them. The CDR3 is 13 residues long. CDR3 loop: CASSYFSTDTQYF. CDR3 DNA sequence: TGTGCCAGCTCCTATTTCTCCACAGATACGCAGTATTTT.

This clonotype has a handful of counts. The gene calls are TRBV7-9 and TRBJ2-3; 8 positions match TRBD2. J lost 5 bases, V lost 2 bases, and 3 bases had no gene match. The CDR3 extends over 14 amino acids. Germline V gives CDR1 SEHNR, CDR2 FQNEAQ (reference sequence). CDR3 nucleotides: TGTGCCAGCAGCTTACGGGAGGGGGGAGATACGCAGTATTTT. This translates into CASSLREGGDTQYF.

J is TRBJ2-3 and V is TRBV7-2; D remains unclear. V was trimmed by 0 bases and J by 5 bases, leaving 12 bases between them. Germline CDR1 reads SGHTA; CDR2 reads FQGNSA. The CDR3 has 15 amino acids. The CDR3 DNA reads TGTGCCAGCAGCTTAGCGCCCCCTGTCGGAGATACGCAGTATTTT. Its protein is CASSLAPPVGDTQYF.

This clonotype was recorded at least ten times. The V gene is TRBV7-2, the J gene TRBJ2-3; D call uncertain. The germline gives CDR1 SGHTA, CDR2 FQGNSA. The CDR3 has 15 residues. Trimming left V 2 bases short and J 1 base short, with 10 bases between. The CDR3 loop is CASSLRVGGTDTQYF. In nucleotides, the CDR3 is TGTGCCAGCAGCTTAAGGGTTGGAGGCACAGATACGCAGTATTTT.

This clonotype was detected ten times or more. The chain couples TRBV11-2 to TRBJ2-7; D call uncertain. Trimming removed 2 bases from V and 5 bases from J, with 7 bases in between. The CDR3 sequence is 12 residues long. The V gene's germline CDR1 is SGHAT and CDR2 FQNNGV. The CDR3 region is CASSLFGDEQYF. Written as DNA, the CDR3 is TGTGCCAGCAGCTTATTTGGGGACGAGCAGTACTTC.

The rearrangement links TRBV9 to TRBJ2-7, with D possibly TRBD2 on 7 matching bases. The CDR3 contains 14 residues. Trimming took 3 bases from V and 7 from J, leaving 17 bases between them. Germline loops: CDR1 SGDLS, CDR2 YYNGEE. CDR3 nucleotides: TGTGCCAGCAGCGCCCATGGGGGGGCGCGGGAGCAGTACTTC. Translation gives CASSAHGGAREQYF.

This clonotype was recorded at least ten times. The gene calls are TRBV4-3 and TRBJ1-1; D is perhaps TRBD1 (5 bases). CDR1 LGHNA and CDR2 YSLEER come from the germline V gene. CDR3 length: 15 amino acids. The V gene lost 1 base and the J gene lost 11 bases, with 20 bases spanning the gap. For the CDR3, the DNA is TGCGCCAGCAGCCAAGTAAATGGGCCAGGGAACCGTGCTTTCTTT. Translated: CASSQVNGPGNRAFF.

The CDR3 DNA is TGTGCCAGCACAGGGACTAGCGGGAGGCACCGCCCGCAGTATTTT. Translating it yields CASTGTSGRHRPQYF. This chain links TRBV2 with TRBJ2-3, with 15 bases aligning to TRBD2. The trim removed 7 bases at V and 10 bases at J, leaving 9 bases unmatched. Germline V CDR1 and CDR2: SNHLY, FYNNEI. The CDR3 consists of 15 residues. The whole variable domain, filled in from reference TRBV2 and TRBJ2-3, reads EPEVTQTPSHQVTQMGQEVILRCVPISNHLYFYWYRQILGQKVEFLVSFYNNEISEKSEIFDDQFSVERPDGSNFTLKIRSTKLEDSAMYFCASTGTSGRHRPQYFGPGTRLTVL.

V and J are TRBV11-2 and TRBJ2-1; 8 bases map to TRBD1. Germline loops: CDR1 SGHAT, CDR2 FQNNGV. This CDR3 has 11 amino acids. The V and J ends lost 3 bases and 13 bases, in that order; junction bases with no gene match: 2. In nucleotides, the CDR3 is TGTGCCAGCAGCTTGGACAGGGATCAGTTCTTC. Its translation: CASSLDRDQFF.

This clonotype was picked up many times. V usage is TRBV5-4 and J usage is TRBJ1-2; TRBD1 agrees at 7 bases. After removal of 4 bases from V and 0 bases from J, the junction contained 6 bases not matched to a gene. CDR3 length: 15 residues. Germline V gene lookup returns CDR1 SGHNT and CDR2 YYREEE (reference sequence). In DNA form, the CDR3 reads TGTGCCAGCAGCCAAGGGACAGTAACTAACTATGGCTACACCTTC. Encoded protein: CASSQGTVTNYGYTF.

The J gene is TRBJ2-2, the V gene TRBV5-1; D ambiguous. The CDR3 runs to 14 residues. Trimming took 4 bases from V and 0 from J, leaving 7 bases between them. Germline CDR1 SGHRS, CDR2 YFSETQ. CDR3 sequence (DNA): TGCGCCAGCAGCGGCACAGCGAACACCGGGGAGCTGTTTTTT. Translation gives CASSGTANTGELFF.

In DNA form, the CDR3 reads TGTGCCAGCTCTCGCGACGGATATGAAGCTTTCTTT. Amino acids: CASSRDGYEAFF. V gene TRBV18 combines with J gene TRBJ1-1; no firm D call. This CDR3 is built from 12 residues. Germline V gene data show CDR1 as KGHSH and CDR2 as LQKENI. Trimming took off 6 bases at V and 7 bases at J, with 12 bases between the two ends.

The gene calls are TRBV7-2 and TRBJ1-1, with unresolved D. Between the trimmed V and J ends, which lost 0 bases and 10 bases, there was a span of 15 bases. The CDR3 spans 14 residues. Germline V gene sequence: CDR1 SGHTA, CDR2 FQGNSA. As DNA, the CDR3 is TGTGCCAGCAGCTTAGCGCGGCGCGGCGTTTCAGCTTTCTTT. Encoded protein: CASSLARRGVSAFF.

Ten or more counts support this clonotype. CDR3 region: CASSQGGHGYTF. The CDR3 DNA follows: TGTGCCAGCAGTCAAGGGGGACATGGCTACACCTTC. J is TRBJ1-2 and V is TRBV25-1; D might be TRBD1 (6 bases). CDR3 length: 12 residues. Germline V gives CDR1 MGHDK, CDR2 SYGVNS. The germline V and J ends were trimmed by 5 bases and 6 bases, with 10 bases remaining between them.

At least ten counts were recorded for this clonotype. The chain recombines TRBV4-3 with TRBJ2-2, with TRBD1 as a possible D gene (6 bases). CDR3 length: 16 amino acids. The germline V gene has CDR1 LGHNA and CDR2 YSLEER. Trimming left V 1 base short and J 0 bases short, with 9 bases between. Written as DNA, the CDR3 is TGCGCCAGCAGCCAAGGCCCAGGGGCGAACACCGGGGAGCTGTTTTTT. It specifies CASSQGPGANTGELFF.

This clonotype has only a few counts. The chain links TRBV29-1 to TRBJ1-6, with D unclear. CDR1 SQVTM and CDR2 ANQGSEA come from the germline V gene. This CDR3 is 13 amino acids long. The V end lost 6 bases, the J end lost 4 bases, and 10 bases lay between the germline ends. The CDR3 DNA sequence: TGCAGCGTCGCGCCCGGGTATAATTCACCCCTCCACTTT. This codes for CSVAPGYNSPLHF.

This clonotype was found many times. The chain carries TRBV19 and TRBJ1-5; no firm D call. V dropped 2 bases and J dropped 7 bases, with 15 bases sitting between them. From germline, CDR1 is LNHDA and CDR2 SQIVND (reference sequence). The CDR3 is 15 residues long. The CDR3 bases are TGTGCCAGTAGTATAAGCCCTGCCGGAGGGCAGCCCCAGCATTTT. It translates to CASSISPAGGQPQHF.

The rearrangement joins TRBV20-1 to TRBJ2-3, with TRBD1 identical over 8 bases. J was trimmed by 3 bases and V by 6 bases; bases with no gene match: 11. From germline, CDR1 is DFQATT and CDR2 SNEGSKA (reference sequence). The CDR3 extends over 15 amino acids. The CDR3 DNA follows: TGCAGTGCCCTAAGGGGCAGGGGGCCGACAGATACGCAGTATTTT. It codes for CSALRGRGPTDTQYF.

This clonotype occurred many times. The V gene is TRBV4-3, the J gene TRBJ2-1; 12 nucleotides agree with TRBD2. CDR1 is LGHNA, CDR2 YSLEER, per germline. This CDR3 spans 15 amino acids. V lost 1 base, J lost 10 bases, and 5 bases stayed unmatched. CDR3: CASSQGLAGAREQFF. DNA of the CDR3: TGCGCCAGCAGCCAAGGACTAGCGGGAGCGAGAGAGCAGTTCTTC.

In this sample, this clonotype turned up many times. The chain joins TRBV21-1 to TRBJ2-4. TRBV21-1 is labeled a pseudogene. This CDR3 is built from 14 residues. The CDR3: CASSKVRTKNIQYF. The CDR3 nucleotides read TGTGCCAGCAGCAAAGTTCGGACGAAAAACATTCAGTACTTC.

At least ten counts were recorded for this clonotype. This chain uses TRBV4-1 with TRBJ1-1; D not certain. CDR1 MGHRA and CDR2 YSYEKL come from the germline V gene. The CDR3 has 17 residues. Trimming removed 5 bases from V and 4 bases from J, with 23 bases in between. The CDR3, as DNA: TGCGCCAGCAGCGAACCCCCTGGGCAGGCTTTGGGCACTGAAGCTTTCTTT. Protein product: CASSEPPGQALGTEAFF.